This TCR beta chain was captured in a study of regulatory T cells in long-lasting Graves disease. Documented time point: persistent/refractory GD, antithyroid drugs over 5 years with positive TRAb. After RNA was extracted from PBMCs, the TCR library was made from it. The study, taken as a whole, reports: With under 3,500 shared public clonotypes, persistent patients exceeded new patients, who shared more than 750.

The V gene lost 3 bases and the J gene lost 7 bases, with 13 bases spanning the gap. This CDR3 spans 15 amino acids. Germline values: CDR1 MNHEY, CDR2 SVGAGI. According to the study, TCR beta libraries were built with iRepertoire HTBI primers and CDR3-region Arm-PCR. A single record per CDR3 protein comes from TCRdb applying MiXCR to the multiplex PCR reads. The data hold 350,000 to 500,000 distinct CDR3 sequences, with around 23% observed a single time. Details on this clonotype: The antigen is not known.

Sequenced material: peripheral blood mononuclear cells (PBMCs), taken when the disease was refractory, from a patient treated with antithyroid drugs. The receptor was isolated from a female donor with Graves disease. The gene calls are TRBV6-5 and TRBJ1-6, with D uncertain. CDR3 nucleotide sequence: TGTGCCAGCAGTTATTCCGGGCCAGTAAATTCACCCCTCCACTTT. Protein product: CASSYSGPVNSPLHF.